This T cell receptor beta chain was obtained from a study of T cells in Graves' hyperthyroidism and ophthalmopathy. General study results and limits: Blood also contained most expanded thyroid clonotypes above 0.001. Ophthalmopathy cases were set apart from stable hyperthyroidism by a 13 V-J model.

In making diagnoses, clinical symptoms, serum thyroxine and TRAb, thyroid ultrasound and orbital computed tomography were all used. Ahead of any ophthalmopathy symptoms, the blood sample was obtained at the first diagnosis of hyperthyroidism. The CDR3 has 14 residues. Germline CDR1 and CDR2: SNHLY and FYNNEI. The V end lost 3 bases, the J end lost 4 bases, and 10 bases lay between the germline ends. RNA transcripts provided the source from which TCR beta CDR3 regions were amplified. A set of HTBI primers served as the primers for a first-round RT-PCR of the TCR CDR3. TCRdb redid the calling of the multiplex PCR reads with MiXCR, one entry per CDR3 protein. Seen here are approximately 400,000 distinct CDR3 sequences, approximately 14% observed once, and the top ten hold about 27%. Worth noting for this clonotype: Antigen: not known.

Sequencing input: blood. The TCR originated in a woman aged 18-29 years with Graves' hyperthyroidism that later progressed to Graves' ophthalmopathy. V and J are TRBV2 and TRBJ1-5; D remains unclear. CDR3 sequence reads: CASSEERINQPQHF. The CDR3 DNA reads TGTGCCAGCAGTGAGGAACGGATAAATCAGCCCCAGCATTTT.